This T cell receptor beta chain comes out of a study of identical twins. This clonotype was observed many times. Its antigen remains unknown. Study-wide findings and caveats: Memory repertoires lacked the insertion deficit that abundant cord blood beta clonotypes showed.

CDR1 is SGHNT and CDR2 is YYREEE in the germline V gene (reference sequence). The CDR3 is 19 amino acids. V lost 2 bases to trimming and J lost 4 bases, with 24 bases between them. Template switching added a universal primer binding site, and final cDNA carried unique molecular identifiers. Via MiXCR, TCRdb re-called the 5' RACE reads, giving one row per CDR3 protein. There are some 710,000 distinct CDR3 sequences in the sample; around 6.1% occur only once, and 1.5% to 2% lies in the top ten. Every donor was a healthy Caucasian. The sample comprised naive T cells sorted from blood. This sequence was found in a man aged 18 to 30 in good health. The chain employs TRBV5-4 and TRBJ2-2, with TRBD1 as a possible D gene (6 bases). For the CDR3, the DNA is TGTGCCAGCAGCTTAAAGTTAGACGGGCGCGCCAGGGGCACCGGGGAGCTGTTTTTT. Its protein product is CASSLKLDGRARGTGELFF.